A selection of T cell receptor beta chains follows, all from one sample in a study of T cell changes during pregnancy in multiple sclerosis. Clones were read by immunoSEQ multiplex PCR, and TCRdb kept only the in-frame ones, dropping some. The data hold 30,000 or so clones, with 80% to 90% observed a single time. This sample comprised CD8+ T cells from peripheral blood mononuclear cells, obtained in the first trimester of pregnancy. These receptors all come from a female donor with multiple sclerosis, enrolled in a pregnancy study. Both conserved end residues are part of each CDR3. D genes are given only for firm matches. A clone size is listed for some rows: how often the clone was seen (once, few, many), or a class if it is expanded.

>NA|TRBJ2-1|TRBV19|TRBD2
TGTGCCAGTAGTATAGCCCTAGCGGGGTTGGATGAGCAGTTCTTC
CASSIALAGLDEQFF
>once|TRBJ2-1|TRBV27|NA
TGTGCCAGCAGTCTAGCAGCGGGTAGCTCCTACAATGAGCAGTTCTTC
CASSLAAGSSYNEQFF
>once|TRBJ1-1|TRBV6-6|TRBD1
TGTGCCAGCACCCCCGGGTCGGCAGGGGGCACTGAAGCTTTCTTT
CASTPGSAGGTEAFF
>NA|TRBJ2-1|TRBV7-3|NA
TGTGCCAGCAGCCCCTCGAGCGCGGGTCTAAGAGCCGTGCAGTTCTTC
CASSPSSAGLRAVQFF
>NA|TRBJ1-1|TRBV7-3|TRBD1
TGTGCCAGCAGCTCGACCGGGACAGCGAACACTGAAGCTTTCTTT
CASSSTGTANTEAFF
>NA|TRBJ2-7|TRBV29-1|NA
TGCAGCGTTGTAACTTCACCCTCCTACGAGCAGTACTTC
CSVVTSPSYEQYF
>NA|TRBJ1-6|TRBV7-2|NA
TGTGCCAGCAGCTTAGAGGGGTATCTTAATTCACCCCTCCACTTT
CASSLEGYLNSPLHF
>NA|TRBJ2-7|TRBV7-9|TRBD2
TGTGCCAGCAGCTCCTTAGCGGGAGAGGCCTACGAGCAGTACTTC
CASSSLAGEAYEQYF
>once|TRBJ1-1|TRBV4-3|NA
TGCGCCAGCAGCCAAGATAGGGGGGGTGAAGCTTTCTTT
CASSQDRGGEAFF
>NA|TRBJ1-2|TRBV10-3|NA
TGTGCCATCAGTGACACTATCGGACAAGTGGGATCCTATGGCTACACCTTC
CAISDTIGQVGSYGYTF
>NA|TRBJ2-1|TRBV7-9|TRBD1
TGTGCCAGCAGCCCAGTTACCCTCGACAGGGTTGGGGAGCAGTTCTTC
CASSPVTLDRVGEQFF
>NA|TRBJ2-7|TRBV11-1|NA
TGTGCCAGCAGCTTGGTTTCGCGGGGCGCTACCTTCTACGAGCAGTACTTC
CASSLVSRGATFYEQYF
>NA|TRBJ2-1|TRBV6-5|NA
TGTGCCAGCAGTTACGCGGGAAATGAGCAGTTCTTC
CASSYAGNEQFF
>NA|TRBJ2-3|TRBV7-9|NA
TGTGCCAGCAGCCCTACACGACAGACAGATACGCAGTATTTT
CASSPTRQTDTQYF
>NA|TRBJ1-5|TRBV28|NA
TGTGCCAGCAGTCCGTCCAATCAGCCCCAGCATTTT
CASSPSNQPQHF
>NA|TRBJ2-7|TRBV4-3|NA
TGCGCCAGCAGCCAAGGAGACAGGCTCTACGAGCAGTACTTC
CASSQGDRLYEQYF
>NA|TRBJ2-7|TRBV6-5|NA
TGTGCCAGCAGTTACTCGGAAGGGGCCGAGCAGTACTTC
CASSYSEGAEQYF
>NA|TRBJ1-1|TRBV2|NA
TGTGCCAGCAGTGAGCCAGGGATAACTGAAGCTTTCTTT
CASSEPGITEAFF
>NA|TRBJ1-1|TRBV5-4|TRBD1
TGTGCCAGCAGCTTGGTCGGGACAGGGGGGGCTGAAGCTTTCTTT
CASSLVGTGGAEAFF
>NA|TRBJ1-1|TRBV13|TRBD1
TGTGCCAGCAGCCCACGGACAGGGAGAGACACTGAAGCTTTCTTT
CASSPRTGRDTEAFF
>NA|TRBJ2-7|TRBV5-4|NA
TGTGCCAGCAGCGGGGACATCTACTACGAGCAGTACTTC
CASSGDIYYEQYF
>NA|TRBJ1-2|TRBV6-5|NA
TGTGCCAGCAGTAAACACGAGGGAACCTATGGCTACACCTTC
CASSKHEGTYGYTF
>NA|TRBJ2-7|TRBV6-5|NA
TGTGCCAGCAGGGACACAGGGAACGAGCAGTACTTC
CASRDTGNEQYF
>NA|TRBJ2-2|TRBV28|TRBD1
TGTGCCAGCAGTCCCCGGACAGGGCCCGGGGAGCTGTTTTTT
CASSPRTGPGELFF
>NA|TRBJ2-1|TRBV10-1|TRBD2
TGCGCCAGCAGGGGAGTAGCGGGTTTCGCCTACAATGAGCAGTTCTTC
CASRGVAGFAYNEQFF
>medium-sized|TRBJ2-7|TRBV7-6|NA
TGTGCCAGCAGCTTTTTGGTTGGAGAACCCTACGAGCAGTACTTC
CASSFLVGEPYEQYF
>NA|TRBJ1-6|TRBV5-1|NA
TGCGCCAGCAGCTTAGGCCACAGTAATTCACCCCTCCACTTT
CASSLGHSNSPLHF
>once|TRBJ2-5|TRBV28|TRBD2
TGTGCCAGCAGTCCTGTAACTAGCGGGGCCATCCAAGAGACCCAGTACTTC
CASSPVTSGAIQETQYF
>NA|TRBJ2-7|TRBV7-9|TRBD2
TGTGCCAGCAGCTCCAGCGGGAGCGCATCAGTCGAGCAGTACTTC
CASSSSGSASVEQYF
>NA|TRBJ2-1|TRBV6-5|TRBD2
TGTGCCAGCAGCTCGGGACTAGTTCTGTTCTTC
CASSSGLVLFF
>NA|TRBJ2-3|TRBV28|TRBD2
TGTGCCAGCAGTCCTACAGCGGGAGGGCCGGCCGATACGCAGTATTTT
CASSPTAGGPADTQYF
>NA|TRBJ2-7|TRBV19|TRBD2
TGTGCCAGTAGTTGGACTAGCGGGCAGTACGAGCAGTACTTC
CASSWTSGQYEQYF
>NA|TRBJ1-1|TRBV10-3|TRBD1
TGTGCCATCAGTCAAGGGACAGACCAGAACACTGAAGCTTTCTTT
CAISQGTDQNTEAFF
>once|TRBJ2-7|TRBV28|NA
TGTGCCAGCAGTTTAAGGGGTCTGGCTCTCGGCGAGCAGTACTTC
CASSLRGLALGEQYF
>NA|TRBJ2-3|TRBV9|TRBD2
TGTGCCAGCAGCCCCGGGGTAGCGGGGAACAGAGATACGCAGTATTTT
CASSPGVAGNRDTQYF
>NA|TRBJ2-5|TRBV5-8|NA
TGTGCCAGCAGCCCTTGGGGGCTTCAAGAGACCCAGTACTTC
CASSPWGLQETQYF
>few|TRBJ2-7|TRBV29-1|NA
TGCAGCGTTCCCAGTACCACCACCTACGAGCAGTACTTC
CSVPSTTTYEQYF
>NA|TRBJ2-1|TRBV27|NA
TGTGCCAGCAGTCCGGGGAGCAATGAGCAGTTCTTC
CASSPGSNEQFF
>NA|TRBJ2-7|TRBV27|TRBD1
TGTGCCAGCAGTTTAGCGGGACAGGGGGTTTACGAGCAGTACTTC
CASSLAGQGVYEQYF
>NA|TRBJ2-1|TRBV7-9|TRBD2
TGTGCCAGCACCGATACTCCGGGACTAGCTCTGCAGCAGTTCTTC
CASTDTPGLALQQFF
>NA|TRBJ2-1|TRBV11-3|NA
TGTGCCAGCAGCTGGTCCAGCGATGAGCAGTTCTTC
CASSWSSDEQFF
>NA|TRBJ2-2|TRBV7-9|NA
TGTGCCAGCAGCTTAGCGGGGGGAATACGGAACACCGGGGAGCTGTTTTTT
CASSLAGGIRNTGELFF
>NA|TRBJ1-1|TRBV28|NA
TGTGCCAGCCCCCTAACTGAAGCTTTCTTT
CASPLTEAFF
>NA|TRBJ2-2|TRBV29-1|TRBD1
TGCAGCTCCGGGACAGGGGAGGACGGGGAGCTGTTTTTT
CSSGTGEDGELFF
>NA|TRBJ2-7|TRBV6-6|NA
TGTGCCAGCAGTTACTCGATGGAGGGGACCTACGAGCAGTACTTC
CASSYSMEGTYEQYF
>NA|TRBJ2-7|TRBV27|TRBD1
TGTGCCAGCACCTCCGGACAGGCCGGGGACCTCGAGCAGTACTTC
CASTSGQAGDLEQYF
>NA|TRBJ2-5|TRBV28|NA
TGTGCCAGCAAGTCGCAGGGGAACCAAGAGACCCAGTACTTC
CASKSQGNQETQYF
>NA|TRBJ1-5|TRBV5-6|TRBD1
TGTGCCAGCAGCTTGGGGCGGGACAGGGGAGGTCAGCCCCAGCATTTT
CASSLGRDRGGQPQHF
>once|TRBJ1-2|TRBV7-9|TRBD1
TGTGCCAGCAGCCCCTTAGGACAGGTGGAGAATGGCTACACCTTC
CASSPLGQVENGYTF
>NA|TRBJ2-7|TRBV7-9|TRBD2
TGTGCCAGCAGCCCCATTAGTGGCGGGGGAAGTTACTTC
CASSPISGGGSYF
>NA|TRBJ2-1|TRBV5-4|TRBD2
TGTGCCAGCAGCTTGGGGGCTAGCGGGAGAACCCTTTACAATGAGCAGTTCTTC
CASSLGASGRTLYNEQFF
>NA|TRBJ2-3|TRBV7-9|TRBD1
TGTGCCAGCAGCTTAGGGGGACAGGGGGCAGATACGCAGTATTTT
CASSLGGQGADTQYF
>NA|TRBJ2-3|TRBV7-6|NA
TGTGCCAGCACCATCGAAGGGGGTCTAACAGATACGCAGTATTTT
CASTIEGGLTDTQYF
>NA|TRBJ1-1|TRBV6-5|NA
TGTGCCAGCAGGCGGACAGCAATGAACACTGAAGCTTTCTTT
CASRRTAMNTEAFF
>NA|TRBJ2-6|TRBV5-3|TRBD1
TGTGCCAGAAGCGCAGAAACAGGGGATGGGGCCAACGTCCTGACTTTC
CARSAETGDGANVLTF
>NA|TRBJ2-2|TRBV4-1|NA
TGCGCCAGCAGCCAAGGGACAGCGAACACCGGGGAGCTGTTTTTT
CASSQGTANTGELFF
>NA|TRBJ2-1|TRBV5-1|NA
TGCGCCAGCAGCTTGTCATCCTACAATGAGCAGTTCTTC
CASSLSSYNEQFF
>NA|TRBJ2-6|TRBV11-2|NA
TGTGCCAGCCGTGGGGGAGGTGGGGCCAACGTCCTGACTTTC
CASRGGGGANVLTF
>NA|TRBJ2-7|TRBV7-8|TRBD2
TGTGCCAGCAGCCGACGTCTTAGCGGGGGGGAGGAATACGAGCAGTACTTC
CASSRRLSGGEEYEQYF
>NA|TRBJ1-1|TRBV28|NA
TGTGCCAGCAGTCCCTCGGGCACTGAAGCTTTCTTT
CASSPSGTEAFF